This T cell receptor beta chain is from a study of cytomegalovirus exposure and HLA in healthy donors. Study-level results: It was shown in a later analysis that HLA-associated TCR beta chains were more clonally expanded than other, equally common chains.

As to this clone: Antigen: not known.

PCR primers comprised 60 Vbeta and 13 Jbeta primers. Here immunoSEQ multiplex PCR was the method, and the copy in TCRdb shows in-frame clones only, minus some. The data contain 150,000 to 200,000 clones, about 75% of them singletons. The origin of this receptor is a female donor in good health and CMV-seronegative. Sample: PBMCs.

CDR3 amino acids: CASRRTGGQETQYF. The CDR3 DNA reads TGTGCCAGCAGAAGGACAGGGGGACAGGAGACCCAGTACTTC. The rearrangement joins TRBV6-1 to TRBJ2-5, with TRBD1 matching over 10 bases. The J segment lost 5 bases and the V segment lost 6 bases, leaving 6 bases of the junction unmatched. This CDR3 comprises 14 residues. Germline V gives CDR1 MNHNS, CDR2 SASEGT.